Following are 25 T cell receptor beta chains from one sample sequenced in a study of blood T cell repertoires in COVID-19. Method: immunoSEQ multiplex PCR; TCRdb's copy keeps in-frame clones and lacks some. The sample has some 200,000 clones; around nine tenths are singletons. The specimen was peripheral blood. The source is a woman aged 70-85 years with COVID-19, enrolled during active disease.

V usage is TRBV19 and J usage is TRBJ1-1, with 7 bases matching TRBD1. This CDR3 spans 13 amino acids. J was trimmed by 10 bases and V by 3 bases; bases with no gene match: 8. Germline CDR1 and CDR2: LNHDA and SQIVND (reference sequence). The CDR3 coding sequence is TGTGCCAGTAGTATCCCAGGGGGGCTGTCAGCTTTCTTT. Protein: CASSIPGGLSAFF.

V and J are TRBV30 and TRBJ2-3; D unresolved. V gave up 0 bases and J gave up 1 base, with 8 bases separating them. The CDR3 covers 14 residues. CDR1 is GTSNPN, CDR2 SVGIG, per germline (reference sequence). CDR3 nucleotide sequence: TGTGCCTGGAGTGTGGGCCAGGGCACAGATACGCAGTATTTT. Protein: CAWSVGQGTDTQYF.

On this clone itself: Its ends do not fully match the called genes, so a read error is possible. The V and J genes are TRBV10-3 and TRBJ2-5, with 10 bases lining up with TRBD1. CDR3 length: 15 amino acids. Germline CDR1 ENHRY, CDR2 SYGVKD. The CDR3 DNA follows: TGTGCCACCAGTACCGGGACAGGGGTCCAAGAGACCCAGTACTTC. Translation: CATSTGTGVQETQYF.

The V gene is TRBV10-3, the J gene TRBJ2-1, with 8 bases aligning to TRBD2. The CDR3 is made up of 12 amino acids. Germline CDR1 is ENHRY and CDR2 is SYGVKD. With 5 bases clipped from V and 9 bases from J, the junction kept 3 bases outside the gene matches. CDR3 bases: TGTGCCATCAGTCCGGGAGGGACTGAGCAGTTCTTC. It codes for CAISPGGTEQFF.

The V call is TRBV5-1, the J call TRBJ2-2; a weak D match, TRBD2 (5 bases). The CDR3 loop spans 17 amino acids. The V and J ends lost 3 bases and 2 bases respectively, with 17 bases between them. The germline gives CDR1 SGHRS, CDR2 YFSETQ. DNA of the CDR3: TGCGCCAGCAGCTCAACTAGTTTGGGTCTTAACACCGGGGAGCTGTTTTTT. It specifies CASSSTSLGLNTGELFF.

For the CDR3, the DNA is TGTGCCAGCAGTTCGGCGGGACAGGGCAGGCCCCCTGGGGCCAACGTCCTGACTTTC. Its translation is CASSSAGQGRPPGANVLTF. The J gene is TRBJ2-6, the V gene TRBV28; 9 bases are a match to TRBD1. CDR3 size: 19 residues. V was clipped by 4 bases and J by 2 bases; unmatched bases: 12. The germline V gene encodes CDR1 MDHEN and CDR2 SYDVKM.

The CDR3 sequence: CASSEVSTGGWSPLHF. For the CDR3, the DNA is TGTGCCAGCAGTGAGGTCAGCACCGGGGGTTGGTCACCCCTCCACTTT. The chain recombines TRBV6-1 with TRBJ1-6; the D gene is possibly TRBD1 (5 bases). Germline CDR1 is MNHNS and CDR2 is SASEGT. Between the trimmed V and J ends, which lost 3 bases and 10 bases, there was a span of 19 bases. This CDR3 region has 16 residues.

This chain uses TRBV28 with TRBJ2-7; D perhaps matches TRBD1 (5 bases). The CDR3 contains 13 residues. Trimming removed 6 bases from V and 1 base from J, with 10 bases in between. Germline CDR1 is MDHEN and CDR2 is SYDVKM. The CDR3 sequence: CASRVTASYEQYF. The CDR3 DNA reads TGTGCCAGCAGGGTGACAGCTTCCTACGAGCAGTACTTC.

The chain links TRBV25-1 to TRBJ1-1; possibly TRBD1 for D (5 bases). The CDR3 contains 11 residues. Germline V lookup: CDR1 MGHDK, CDR2 SYGVNS. V was clipped by 5 bases and J by 7 bases, with 8 bases between them. The CDR3 sequence is CASSPGFEAFF. In DNA, the CDR3 is TGTGCCAGCAGTCCAGGGTTTGAAGCTTTCTTT. Full variable domain (remainder filled in from reference TRBV25-1 and TRBJ1-1): EADIYQTPRYLVIGTGKKITLECSQTMGHDKMYWYQQDPGMELHLIHYSYGVNSTEKGDLSSESTVSRIRTEHFPLTLESARPSHTSQYLCASSPGFEAFFGQGTRLTVV.

The rearrangement joins TRBV7-6 to TRBJ1-3; D ambiguous. Germline-derived CDR1 and CDR2 are SGHVS and FNYEAQ. The CDR3 contains 12 residues. The V and J ends lost 8 bases and 3 bases respectively, with 8 bases between them. CDR3 nucleotide sequence: TGTGCCAGCGCCGGGTTTGGAAACACCATATATTTT. This encodes CASAGFGNTIYF.

The count of this clone is one. This rearrangement joins TRBV27 to TRBJ2-7, with 7 bases identical to TRBD1. The germline V gene has CDR1 MNHEY and CDR2 SMNVEV (reference sequence). V lost 5 bases, J lost 2 bases, and 3 bases stayed unmatched. The CDR3 is 13 amino acids. In DNA form, the CDR3 reads TGTGCCAGCAGTCGGGACAGTACCTACGAGCAGTACTTC. Translation: CASSRDSTYEQYF.

The genes are TRBV28 and TRBJ2-2; 12 nucleotides line up with TRBD2. The CDR3 contains 14 residues. V dropped 7 bases and J dropped 13; count of bases not matched to a gene: 10. Germline V CDR1 and CDR2: MDHEN, SYDVKM. CDR3 coding DNA: TGTGCCAGCATCCCCACTAGCGGGAGGAGGGTGCTGTTTTTT. Translated: CASIPTSGRRVLFF.

This chain uses TRBV5-1 with TRBJ1-1; D is uncertain. Per the germline V gene, CDR1 is SGHRS and CDR2 is YFSETQ. V shed 2 bases and J shed 1 base, with 9 bases lying between them. The CDR3 consists of 14 residues. CDR3 sequence reads: CASSFRSGNTEAFF. CDR3 in DNA: TGCGCCAGCAGCTTTCGTTCGGGGAACACTGAAGCTTTCTTT.

The V gene is TRBV28, the J gene TRBJ2-7; maybe TRBD1 (5 bases). V shed 3 bases and J shed 5 bases, with 11 bases lying between them. In germline, CDR1 is MDHEN, CDR2 SYDVKM. The CDR3 contains 13 residues. DNA of the CDR3: TGTGCCAGCAGTTTTGCAGGGTTTCACGAGCAGTACTTC. Its translation: CASSFAGFHEQYF.

V usage is TRBV2 and J usage is TRBJ1-2; 8 nucleotides match TRBD1. The CDR3 covers 14 residues. Germline V CDR1 and CDR2: SNHLY, FYNNEI. V gave up 1 base and J gave up 4 bases; unmatched junction bases: 2. The CDR3 region is CASSEDRGSYGYTF. The CDR3 DNA reads TGTGCCAGCAGTGAAGACAGGGGGTCCTATGGCTACACCTTC.

The CDR3 coding sequence is TGTGCCAGCAGGTTACAGGGGGCGCGGACTGAAGCTTTCTTT. Translated, it gives CASRLQGARTEAFF. The rearrangement joins TRBV28 to TRBJ1-1; TRBD1 matches 9 bases. The germline gives CDR1 MDHEN, CDR2 SYDVKM. The CDR3 length is 14 residues. Unmatched junction bases numbered 7, after V lost 6 bases and J lost 5 bases.

This clone has more than one count but fewer than ten. V gene TRBV28 combines with J gene TRBJ1-2; 8 bases line up with TRBD1. Germline CDR1 MDHEN, CDR2 SYDVKM. The CDR3 is 11 residues long. Trimming took 1 base from V and 12 from J; bases not matched to a gene: 1. The CDR3 here is CASSLSGGNTF. CDR3 nucleotide sequence: TGTGCCAGCAGTTTATCAGGGGGCAACACCTTC.

The V and J genes are TRBV27 and TRBJ1-2; D gene uncertain. This CDR3 is built from 15 residues. Trimming took off 3 bases at V and 8 bases at J, with 19 bases between the two ends. The germline gives CDR1 MNHEY, CDR2 SMNVEV (reference sequence). CDR3 nucleotides: TGTGCCAGCAGTTTCTCCAGCCTTTCTTTCGGGGGCTACACCTTC. This translates into CASSFSSLSFGGYTF.

The rearrangement links TRBV29-1 to TRBJ2-3, with D hard to call. This CDR3 contains 12 residues. Looked up from germline, CDR1 is SQVTM and CDR2 is ANQGSEA. The germline V and J ends were trimmed by 4 bases and 2 bases, with 7 bases remaining between them. CDR3 residues: CSVVADTDTQYF. For the CDR3, the DNA is TGCAGCGTTGTGGCGGACACAGATACGCAGTATTTT.

A word on this clone: Other nucleotide sequences from this sample produce the same CDR3. The rearrangement links TRBV11-3 to TRBJ2-1; 7 nucleotides agree with TRBD1. CDR3 length equals 14 residues. Germline V gene data show CDR1 as SGHNT and CDR2 as YENEEA. J gave up 8 bases and V 5 bases, and 9 bases lay outside the gene matches. CDR3 DNA: TGTGCCAGCAGCCTAGGGGGACAGATTGATGAGCAGTTCTTC. Translation: CASSLGGQIDEQFF.

The chain joins TRBV27 to TRBJ1-1; unclear D gene. V was shortened by 8 bases and J by 8 bases, with 21 bases between the two germline ends. The CDR3 loop spans 14 amino acids. Germline lookup yields CDR1 MNHEY and CDR2 SMNVEV (reference sequence). In DNA, the CDR3 is TGTGCCAGCTCCTCGGTCTTGCTTTATTCAGAAGCTTTCTTT. Its protein is CASSSVLLYSEAFF.

CDR3 region: CASSRLKVGADYGYTF. CDR3 DNA sequence: TGTGCCAGCAGCCGATTGAAGGTAGGGGCTGATTATGGCTACACCTTC. The chain has TRBV9 and TRBJ1-2; possibly TRBD1 for D (5 bases). The CDR3 is 16 residues long. V was cut by 4 bases and J by 5 bases, with 21 bases left in between. Looked up from germline, CDR1 is SGDLS and CDR2 is YYNGEE. Variable domain in full (rest from reference TRBV9 and TRBJ1-2): DSGVTQTPKHLITATGQRVTLRCSPRSGDLSVYWYQQSLDQGLQFLIQYYNGEERAKGNILERFSAQQFPDLHSELNLSSLELGDSALYFCASSRLKVGADYGYTFGSGTRLTVV.

This chain connects TRBV5-6 to TRBJ2-1; TRBD2 aligns across 15 bases. The CDR3 covers 18 residues. CDR1 and CDR2 (germline): SGHDT, YYEEEE. The junction had 5 bases not matched to a gene; V was cut back by 0 bases and J by 4 bases. The CDR3 protein is CASSLAGLAGGTYNEQFF. The CDR3 DNA follows: TGTGCCAGCAGCTTGGCAGGACTAGCGGGGGGGACGTACAATGAGCAGTTCTTC.

This clone showed up just once. The chain has TRBV20-1 and TRBJ1-5; 7 bases align to TRBD1. CDR3 length: 14 amino acids. CDR1 and CDR2 from the germline V gene are DFQATT and SNEGSKA (reference sequence). The V segment lost 3 bases and the J segment 4 bases; nucleotides outside the gene matches: 6. CDR3 sequence: CSASMGDRNQPQHF. CDR3 coding DNA: TGCAGTGCTAGTATGGGGGACAGAAATCAGCCCCAGCATTTT.

This chain links TRBV16 with TRBJ1-5; TRBD1 matches 8 bases. J gave up 6 bases and V 4 bases, and 5 bases lay outside the gene matches. The CDR3 length is 14 residues. Germline CDR1 reads KGHSY; CDR2 reads FQNENV. This chain's CDR3 is CASSRDRGIQPQHF. The CDR3 nucleotides are TGTGCCAGCAGCCGTGACAGGGGCATTCAGCCCCAGCATTTT.